This TCR beta chain was sequenced in a study of blood T cell repertoires in COVID-19. Across the study: Whether acute or convalescent, the COVID-19 samples came from the United States, Italy and Spain. T cells, B-cell-depleted T cells, or PBMCs provided the cDNA or gDNA that served as material.

In the original processing: Estimates of nucleated cell counts were drawn from the amplification of reference gene primers. The method was immunoSEQ multiplex PCR; TCRdb's version includes in-frame clones alone and lacks a portion of them. The DNA was the basis for D and trimming; V, J and clone size are from that table. The sample contains about 230,000 clones, roughly 80% of which appear only once. Material for sequencing was peripheral blood. The TCR sequence derives from a woman aged 80 or older with acute or convalescent COVID-19.

The CDR3 DNA is TGTGCCAGCAGCAAAGGCACAGGTTTCTCCTACGAGCAGTACTTC. Encoded protein: CASSKGTGFSYEQYF. The J gene is TRBJ2-7, the V gene TRBV21-1; TRBD1 is taken as the D call from the table, unchecked against the DNA. TRBV21-1 is designated a pseudogene. This CDR3 contains 15 residues.